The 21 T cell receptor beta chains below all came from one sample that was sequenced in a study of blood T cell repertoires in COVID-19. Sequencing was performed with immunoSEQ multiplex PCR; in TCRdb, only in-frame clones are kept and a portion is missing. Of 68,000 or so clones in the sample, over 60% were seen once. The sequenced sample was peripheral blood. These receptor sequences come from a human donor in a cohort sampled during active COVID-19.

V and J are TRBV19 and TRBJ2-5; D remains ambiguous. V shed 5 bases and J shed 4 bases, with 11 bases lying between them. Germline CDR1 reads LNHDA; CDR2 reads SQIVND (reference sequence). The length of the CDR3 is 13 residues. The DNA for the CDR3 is TGTGCCAGTAGTCCACTCCTCGGAGAGACCCAGTACTTC. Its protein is CASSPLLGETQYF.

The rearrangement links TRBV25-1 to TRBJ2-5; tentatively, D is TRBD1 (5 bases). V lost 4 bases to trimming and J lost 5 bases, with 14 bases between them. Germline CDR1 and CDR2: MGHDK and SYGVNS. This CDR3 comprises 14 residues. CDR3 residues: CASSAPRPGETQYF. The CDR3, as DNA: TGTGCCAGCAGTGCCCCCCGACCAGGGGAGACCCAGTACTTC.

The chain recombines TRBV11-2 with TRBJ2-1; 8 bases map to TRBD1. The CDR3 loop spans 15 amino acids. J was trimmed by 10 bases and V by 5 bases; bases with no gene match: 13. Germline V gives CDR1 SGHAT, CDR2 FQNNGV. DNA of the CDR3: TGTGCCAGCAGCCTCGTTCAGGGGGCCGAGTTCGAGCAGTTCTTC. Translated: CASSLVQGAEFEQFF.

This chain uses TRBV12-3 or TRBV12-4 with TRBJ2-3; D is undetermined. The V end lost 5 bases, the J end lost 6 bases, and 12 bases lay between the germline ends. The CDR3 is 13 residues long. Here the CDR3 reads CASSRLEADTQYF. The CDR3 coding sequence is TGTGCCAGCAGTCGCCTTGAGGCGGATACGCAGTATTTT.

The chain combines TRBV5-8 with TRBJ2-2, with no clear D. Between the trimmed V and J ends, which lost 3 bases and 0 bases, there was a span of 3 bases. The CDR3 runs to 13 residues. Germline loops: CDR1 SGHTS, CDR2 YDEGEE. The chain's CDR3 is CASSSANTGELFF. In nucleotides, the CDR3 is TGTGCCAGCAGCTCCGCGAACACCGGGGAGCTGTTTTTT.

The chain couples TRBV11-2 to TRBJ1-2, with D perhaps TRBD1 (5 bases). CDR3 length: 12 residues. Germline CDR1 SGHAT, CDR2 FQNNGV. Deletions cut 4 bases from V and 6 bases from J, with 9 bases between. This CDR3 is CASSWEGNGYTF. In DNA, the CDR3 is TGTGCCAGCAGCTGGGAGGGGAATGGCTACACCTTC. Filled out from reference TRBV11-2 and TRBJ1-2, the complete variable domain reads EAGVAQSPRYKIIEKRQSVAFWCNPISGHATLYWYQQILGQGPKLLIQFQNNGVVDDSQLPKDRFSAERLKGVDSTLKIQPAKLEDSAVYLCASSWEGNGYTFGSGTRLTVV.

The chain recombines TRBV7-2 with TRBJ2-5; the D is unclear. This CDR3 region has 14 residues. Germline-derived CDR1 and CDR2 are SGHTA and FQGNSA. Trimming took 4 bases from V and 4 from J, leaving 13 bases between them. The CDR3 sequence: CASSSLPVAETQYF. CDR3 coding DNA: TGTGCCAGCAGCTCCCTTCCGGTTGCAGAGACCCAGTACTTC.

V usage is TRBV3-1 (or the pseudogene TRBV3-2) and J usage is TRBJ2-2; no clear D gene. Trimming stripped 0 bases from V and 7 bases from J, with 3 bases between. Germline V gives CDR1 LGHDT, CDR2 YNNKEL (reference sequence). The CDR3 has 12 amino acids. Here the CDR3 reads CASSQESGELFF. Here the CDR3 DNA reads TGTGCCAGCAGCCAAGAGAGCGGGGAGCTGTTTTTT.

The CDR3 DNA sequence: TGTGCCAGCAGTCATAGGACAGGGTACGGGCTTCAAGAGACCCAGTACTTC. It specifies CASSHRTGYGLQETQYF. V and J are TRBV6-2 or TRBV6-3 and TRBJ2-5, with 8 bases identical to TRBD1. This CDR3 has 17 amino acids. Germline CDR1 is MNHEY and CDR2 is SVGEGT. After removal of 5 bases from V and 2 bases from J, the junction contained 13 bases not matched to a gene.

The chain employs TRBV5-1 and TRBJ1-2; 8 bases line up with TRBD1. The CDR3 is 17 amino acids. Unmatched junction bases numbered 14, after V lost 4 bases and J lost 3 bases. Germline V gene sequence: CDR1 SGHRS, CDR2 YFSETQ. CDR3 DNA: TGCGCCAGCAGCCCTTATGGACAGGGTGTGGGAGACTATGGCTACACCTTC. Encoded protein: CASSPYGQGVGDYGYTF.

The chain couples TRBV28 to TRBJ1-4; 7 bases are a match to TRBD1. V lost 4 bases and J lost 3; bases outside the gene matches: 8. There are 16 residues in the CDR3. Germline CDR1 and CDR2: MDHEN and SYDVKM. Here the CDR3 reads CASSSPGGSANEKLFF. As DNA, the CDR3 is TGTGCCAGCAGTTCACCAGGGGGATCGGCTAATGAAAAACTGTTTTTT.

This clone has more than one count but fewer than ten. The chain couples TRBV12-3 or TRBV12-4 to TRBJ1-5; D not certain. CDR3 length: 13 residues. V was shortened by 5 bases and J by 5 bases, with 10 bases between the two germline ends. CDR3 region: CASSLGGDQPQHF. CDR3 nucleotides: TGTGCCAGCAGTCTCGGCGGGGATCAGCCCCAGCATTTT.

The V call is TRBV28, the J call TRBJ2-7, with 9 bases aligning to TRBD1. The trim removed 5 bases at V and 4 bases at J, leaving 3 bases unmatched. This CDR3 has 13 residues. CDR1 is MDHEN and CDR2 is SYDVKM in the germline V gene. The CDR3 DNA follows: TGTGCCAGCAGTACTGGGACAGGGTACGAGCAGTACTTC. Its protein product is CASSTGTGYEQYF.

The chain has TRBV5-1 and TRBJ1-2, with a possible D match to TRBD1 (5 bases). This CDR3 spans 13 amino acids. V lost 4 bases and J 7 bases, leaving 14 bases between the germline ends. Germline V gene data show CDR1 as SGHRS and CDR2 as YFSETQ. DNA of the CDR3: TGCGCCAGCAGCACAGGACACCCGGGTGGCTACACCTTC. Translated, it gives CASSTGHPGGYTF.

CDR3 nucleotides: TGCGCCAGCAGCTTGGCACTAGCGCGAAACTACGAGCAGTACTTC. Amino acids: CASSLALARNYEQYF. The chain uses TRBV5-1 and TRBJ2-7; 7 bases match TRBD2. CDR3 size: 15 residues. CDR1 and CDR2 from the germline V gene are SGHRS and YFSETQ. With 0 bases clipped from V and 3 bases from J, the junction kept 6 bases outside the gene matches.

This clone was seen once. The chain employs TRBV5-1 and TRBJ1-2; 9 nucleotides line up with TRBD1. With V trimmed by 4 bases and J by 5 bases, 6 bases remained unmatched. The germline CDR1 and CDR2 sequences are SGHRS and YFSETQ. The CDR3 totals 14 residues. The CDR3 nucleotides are TGCGCCAGCAGCCCGGGACAGGGCGGATATGGCTACACCTTC. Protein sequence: CASSPGQGGYGYTF.

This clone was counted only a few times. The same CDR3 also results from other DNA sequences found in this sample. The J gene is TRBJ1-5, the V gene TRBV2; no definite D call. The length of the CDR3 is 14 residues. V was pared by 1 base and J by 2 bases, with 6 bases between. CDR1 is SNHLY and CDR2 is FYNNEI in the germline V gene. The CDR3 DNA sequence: TGTGCCAGCAGTGAAGTATCCGGCAATCAGCCCCAGCATTTT. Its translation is CASSEVSGNQPQHF.

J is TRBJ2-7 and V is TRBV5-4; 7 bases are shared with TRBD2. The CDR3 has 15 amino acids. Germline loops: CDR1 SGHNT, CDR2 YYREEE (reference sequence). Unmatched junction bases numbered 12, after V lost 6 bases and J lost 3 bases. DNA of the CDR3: TGTGCCAGCACCATTTCAGGGACTAACTACTACGAGCAGTACTTC. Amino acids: CASTISGTNYYEQYF.

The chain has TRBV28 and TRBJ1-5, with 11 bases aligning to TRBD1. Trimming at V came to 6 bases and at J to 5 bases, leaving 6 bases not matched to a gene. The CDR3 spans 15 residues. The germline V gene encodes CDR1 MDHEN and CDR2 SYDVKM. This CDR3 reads CASSSGQGDYQPQHF. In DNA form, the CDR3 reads TGTGCCAGCAGCTCGGGACAGGGGGATTATCAGCCCCAGCATTTT. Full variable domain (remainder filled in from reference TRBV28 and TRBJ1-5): DVKVTQSSRYLVKRTGEKVFLECVQDMDHENMFWYRQDPGLGLRLIYFSYDVKMKEKGDIPEGYSVSREKKERFSLILESASTNQTSMYLCASSSGQGDYQPQHFGDGTRLSIL.

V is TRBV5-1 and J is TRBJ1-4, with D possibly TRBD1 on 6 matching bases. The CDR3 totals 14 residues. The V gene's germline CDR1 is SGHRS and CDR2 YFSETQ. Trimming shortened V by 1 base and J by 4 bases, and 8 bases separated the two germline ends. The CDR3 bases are TGCGCCAGCAGCTTGAGGGGGAATAATGAAAAACTGTTTTTT. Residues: CASSLRGNNEKLFF. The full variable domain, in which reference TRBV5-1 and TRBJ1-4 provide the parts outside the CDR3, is KAGVTQTPRYLIKTRGQQVTLSCSPISGHRSVSWYQQTPGQGLQFLFEYFSETQRNKGNFPGRFSGRQFSNSRSEMNVSTLELGDSALYLCASSLRGNNEKLFFGSGTQLSVL.

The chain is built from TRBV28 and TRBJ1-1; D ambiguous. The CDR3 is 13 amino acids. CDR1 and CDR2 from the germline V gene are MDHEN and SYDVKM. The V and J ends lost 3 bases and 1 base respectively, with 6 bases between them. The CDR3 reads CASSLSQNTEAFF. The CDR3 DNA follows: TGTGCCAGCAGTTTGAGCCAGAACACTGAAGCTTTCTTT.